This T cell receptor beta chain was profiled in a study of molecular identifiers for immune sequencing clone quantification. Overall study findings and caveats: Jurkat TCR RNA that was spiked in from one cell was reportedly detectable among 950,000 to 1,000,000 naive cells. Identical TCR molecules can share a barcode, and this sharing could underestimate highly expanded clone sizes. The study found clones above 20 RNA copies held over 97% of effector molecules and under 1% in naive cells.

Details on this clonotype: The antigen is unknown. A junction boundary mismatches the germline segment, possibly from a read error.

TCRdb used MiXCR to reprocess the PCR reads, holding one entry per CDR3 protein. The table records roughly 90,000 distinct CDR3 sequences, approximately 25% of them present only once. Germline CDR1 and CDR2: MNHEY and SMNVEV (reference sequence). The CDR3 has 17 amino acids. Libraries from naive CD8 cells were generated from 20,000 to 1,000,000 sorted cells (with 10%, 30% or 50% RNA). The rearrangement links TRBV27 to TRBJ2-3; 8 bases align to TRBD2. The sample comprised naive CD8+ T cells from blood, with Jurkat cell RNA spiked in. The subset denotes: FACS-sorted CD8+CD4-CCR7+CD45RA+ naive T cells. The TCR was taken from a human donor in good health. Some libraries in this study had Jurkat cell RNA spiked in. Here the CDR3 DNA reads TGTGTCAGCCGCCCCGGGGGGGTGGCGGGACGGGCAGATACGCAGTGTTTT. Its protein is CVSRPGGVAGRADTQCF.